The entry below gives a single T cell receptor beta chain sequence along with its context. This specimen belongs to a study of shared clonotypes between healthy human individuals. Deep-level running was used for the assay. Evenly divided among several immunoSEQ plates was the genomic DNA of each subset. Generated by immunoSEQ multiplex PCR, the TCRdb table keeps only in-frame clones and is missing some. The table shows some 1 million clones, with under 80% occurring only once. The J segment lost 8 bases and the V segment lost 6 bases, leaving 9 bases of the junction unmatched. The CDR3 sequence is 14 residues long. Germline V gene sequence: CDR1 SNHLY, CDR2 FYNNEI.

Sequencing input: memory CD4+ T cells sorted from blood. As to subset: CD45RA-negative fraction. The sequence was collected from a man aged 18 to 29 in good health. The chain recombines TRBV2 with TRBJ1-2; 10 nucleotides align to TRBD1. CDR3 in amino acids: CASSLGGQGQGYTF. CDR3 in DNA: TGTGCCAGCAGCCTCGGGGGACAGGGGCAAGGCTACACCTTC.